Shown below are 29 T cell receptor beta chains from a single sample sequenced in a study of T cells in Graves' hyperthyroidism and ophthalmopathy. TCR beta CDR3 sequences were amplified from RNA transcripts. A set of HTBI primers served as the primers for a first-round RT-PCR of the TCR CDR3. TCRdb re-called the multiplex PCR reads through MiXCR, storing one row per CDR3 protein. The table has about 320,000 distinct CDR3 sequences, around a sixth seen once. The sample was blood. Every receptor here comes from a man aged 25 to 40 with Graves' hyperthyroidism.

In this sample, this clonotype turned up many times. The chain carries TRBV7-9 and TRBJ2-7; the match to TRBD1 covers 11 bases. J was trimmed by 6 bases and V by 6 bases; bases with no gene match: 7. Germline V gene sequence: CDR1 SEHNR, CDR2 FQNEAQ (reference sequence). The CDR3 spans 14 residues. CDR3 nucleotide sequence: TGTGCCAGCAGTCGGGACAGGGGGTCAGGCGAGCAGTACTTC. As protein: CASSRDRGSGEQYF.

This clonotype appeared a few times. This chain connects TRBV3-1 to TRBJ2-1; TRBD2 matches 9 bases. Germline CDR1 reads LGHDT; CDR2 reads YNNKEL (reference sequence). V shed 4 bases, J shed 8 bases, and the junction held 12 bases outside the gene matches. This CDR3 contains 16 residues. The CDR3 DNA reads TGTGCCAGCAGCCCCTCGGGGAGCGGGAGGAATTATGAGCAGTTCTTC. Its translation is CASSPSGSGRNYEQFF.

Note on this clonotype: This may be a read error, as it is one base from a much larger clone. The rearrangement joins TRBV6-1 to TRBJ2-2; 8 bases align to TRBD2. V lost 5 bases, J lost 7 bases, and 9 bases stayed unmatched. This CDR3 region has 15 residues. CDR1 MNHNS and CDR2 SASEGT come from the germline V gene. The CDR3 DNA follows: TGTGCCAGCAGTACATCGGGAGGGACCCTCGGGGAGCTGTTTTTT. It translates to CASSTSGGTLGELFF.

This clonotype was seen repeatedly, ten times or more. The V gene is TRBV7-9, the J gene TRBJ2-5, with TRBD2 identical over 10 bases. There are 15 residues in the CDR3. J was trimmed by 5 bases and V by 2 bases; bases with no gene match: 5. From germline, CDR1 is SEHNR and CDR2 FQNEAQ (reference sequence). The CDR3 sequence is CASSLLAGVRETQYF. The CDR3 bases are TGTGCCAGCAGCTTACTAGCGGGAGTGAGGGAGACCCAGTACTTC.

This clonotype was recorded at least ten times. The chain joins TRBV3-1 to TRBJ1-2; no clear D. V was pared by 1 base and J by 5 bases, with 11 bases between. The CDR3 length is 14 residues. Germline V gene data show CDR1 as LGHDT and CDR2 as YNNKEL (reference sequence). The CDR3: CASSQVSAGYGYTF. In DNA, the CDR3 is TGTGCCAGCAGCCAAGTCAGTGCGGGTTATGGCTACACCTTC.

This clonotype occurred a few times. This chain joins TRBV27 and TRBJ2-3; D is uncertain. Germline CDR1 reads MNHEY; CDR2 reads SMNVEV (reference sequence). V dropped 0 bases and J dropped 6 bases, with 10 bases sitting between them. The CDR3 is made up of 14 amino acids. In DNA, the CDR3 is TGTGCCAGCAGTTTATCGAACTCCCCGGATACGCAGTATTTT. Translating it yields CASSLSNSPDTQYF.

This clonotype was seen at least ten times. This sequence joins TRBV2 and TRBJ2-2, with 8 bases fitting TRBD1. This CDR3 is 15 amino acids long. The ends lost 4 bases at V and 4 bases at J; junction bases unmatched: 5. In germline, CDR1 is SNHLY, CDR2 FYNNEI. DNA for the CDR3: TGTGCCAGCAGTGTCACAGGGGGGATCACCGGGGAGCTGTTTTTT. Translating it yields CASSVTGGITGELFF.

This clonotype was seen more than once but under ten times. J is TRBJ2-1 and V is TRBV20-1, with 8 bases identical to TRBD2. CDR3 length: 14 residues. The ends lost 3 bases at V and 9 bases at J; junction bases unmatched: 10. Germline values: CDR1 DFQATT, CDR2 SNEGSKA (reference sequence). The chain's CDR3 is CSASPAGVNGEQFF. CDR3 nucleotides: TGCAGTGCTAGTCCAGCGGGAGTAAATGGTGAGCAGTTCTTC.

This clonotype was seen many times. The rearrangement uses TRBV27 and TRBJ2-2; D gene ambiguous. This CDR3 is 16 amino acids long. Germline values: CDR1 MNHEY, CDR2 SMNVEV (reference sequence). Deletions cut 0 bases from V and 0 bases from J, with 8 bases between. Written as DNA, the CDR3 is TGTGCCAGCAGTTTATCGAGGCCTACGAACACCGGGGAGCTGTTTTTT. Its protein is CASSLSRPTNTGELFF.

In this sample, this clonotype turned up a few times. The chain joins TRBV19 to TRBJ2-7, with a tentative D call TRBD2 (6 bases). Germline V gives CDR1 LNHDA, CDR2 SQIVND (reference sequence). CDR3 size: 15 residues. With 5 bases removed from V and 0 bases from J, the gap between germline ends came to 14 bases. DNA for the CDR3: TGTGCCAGTAGTCCACGGCGGGGAAGCTCCTACGAGCAGTACTTC. Its protein is CASSPRRGSSYEQYF.

This clonotype was recorded many times. The chain employs TRBV7-8 and TRBJ1-2, with TRBD1 as a possible D gene (5 bases). CDR3 length: 13 amino acids. V dropped 1 base and J dropped 10 bases, with 13 bases sitting between them. Germline V gives CDR1 SGHVS, CDR2 FQNEAQ. The CDR3: CASSLGLGTDYTF. The CDR3 DNA reads as TGTGCCAGCAGCTTAGGGCTCGGGACGGACTACACCTTC.

This clonotype has ten or more counts. CDR3 bases: TGCGCCAGCAGCTTGGGGGGCGGGACGGACAATGAGCAGTTCTTC. This sequence encodes CASSLGGGTDNEQFF. The rearrangement uses TRBV5-1 and TRBJ2-1; D perhaps matches TRBD2 (6 bases). Germline CDR1 SGHRS, CDR2 YFSETQ. Trimming shortened V by 0 bases and J by 5 bases, and 12 bases separated the two germline ends. The CDR3 contains 15 residues.

The sample holds many counts of this clonotype. The chain recombines TRBV12-3 or TRBV12-4 with TRBJ2-7, with TRBD2 matching over 8 bases. Trimming took 4 bases from V and 5 from J; bases not matched to a gene: 7. The CDR3 has 14 residues. In DNA, the CDR3 is TGTGCCAGCAGTTATGGACTAGCTGACGACGAGCAGTACTTC. Its translation: CASSYGLADDEQYF.

This clonotype was counted ten times or more. The chain is built from TRBV6-1 and TRBJ2-7, with D maybe TRBD2 (6 bases). Per the germline V gene, CDR1 is MNHNS and CDR2 is SASEGT. The CDR3 spans 15 residues. With 6 bases removed from V and 0 bases from J, the gap between germline ends came to 15 bases. The chain's CDR3 is CASSLPGLRSYEQYF. CDR3 DNA: TGTGCCAGCAGCCTACCGGGACTCCGCTCCTACGAGCAGTACTTC.

This clonotype was picked up many times. This sequence joins TRBV7-2 and TRBJ1-1; D is unclear. V lost 1 base and J 0 bases, leaving 6 bases between the germline ends. Germline assignment: CDR1 SGHTA and CDR2 FQGNSA. The CDR3 extends over 14 amino acids. The chain's CDR3 is CASSLDRVNTEAFF. The CDR3, as DNA: TGTGCCAGCAGCTTAGATCGGGTGAACACTGAAGCTTTCTTT.

This clonotype was seen many times. The rearrangement links TRBV5-8 to TRBJ2-1, with TRBD2 as a possible D gene (5 bases). This CDR3 has 15 residues. Deletions cut 0 bases from V and 4 bases from J, with 11 bases between. The germline V gene has CDR1 SGHTS and CDR2 YDEGEE. CDR3 nucleotides: TGTGCCAGCAGCTTGGCGGGGTTGGGATACAATGAGCAGTTCTTC. Its translation is CASSLAGLGYNEQFF.

With regard to this clonotype: One base away lies a much larger clone, so this may be a sequencing read error. V is TRBV6-5 and J is TRBJ2-7; the match to TRBD2 covers 13 bases. Near its end, the DNA agrees better with TRBJ2-1, so the J call may be wrong. The CDR3 consists of 16 residues. Germline CDR1 reads MNHEY; CDR2 reads SVGAGI. The CDR3 region has the DNA TGTGCCAGCAGTTACGGGACTAGCGGGACCACCTACGAGCAGTTCTTC. It yields the protein CASSYGTSGTTYEQFF.

This clonotype was observed many times. This rearrangement joins TRBV3-1 to TRBJ2-2, with D perhaps matching TRBD1 (6 bases). There are 16 residues in the CDR3. Germline CDR1 LGHDT, CDR2 YNNKEL (reference sequence). V lost 0 bases to trimming and J lost 5 bases, with 13 bases between them. DNA of the CDR3: TGTGCCAGCAGCCAAGATCATGACAGGAGAACCGGGGAGCTGTTTTTT. Encoded protein: CASSQDHDRRTGELFF.

Only a few counts were recorded for this clonotype. This rearrangement joins TRBV11-3 to TRBJ2-3; TRBD2 agrees at 7 bases. After removal of 6 bases from V and 4 bases from J, the junction contained 13 bases not matched to a gene. Per germline, CDR1 SGHNT and CDR2 YENEEA. The CDR3 is 16 amino acids. DNA for the CDR3: TGTGCCAGCAGTGAGGGAGGGCCGGTTTTGGCAGATACGCAGTATTTT. Residues: CASSEGGPVLADTQYF.

This clonotype appeared a single time. A much larger clone sits a single nucleotide away, making a read error possible. The genes are TRBV5-1 and TRBJ2-1; tentatively, D is TRBD1 (6 bases). This CDR3 has 15 amino acids. Per germline, CDR1 SGHRS and CDR2 YFSETQ. The CDR3 sequence: CASSWGLDSCNEQFF. Here the CDR3 DNA reads TGCGCCAGCAGCTGGGGGCTGGACTCCTGCAATGAGCAGTTCTTC. Filled out from reference TRBV5-1 and TRBJ2-1, the complete variable domain reads KAGVTQTPRYLIKTRGQQVTLSCSPISGHRSVSWYQQTPGQGLQFLFEYFSETQRNKGNFPGRFSGRQFSNSRSEMNVSTLELGDSALYLCASSWGLDSCNEQFFGPGTRLTVL.

This clonotype appeared a few times. This chain joins TRBV5-4 and TRBJ1-1; D is perhaps TRBD1 (5 bases). CDR3 size: 15 residues. The germline CDR1 and CDR2 sequences are SGHNT and YYREEE (reference sequence). The V end was cut by 6 bases, the J end by 3 bases, with 18 bases between. CDR3 sequence (DNA): TGTGCCAGCAAGCTGACCGGGGCCAAGGACACTGAAGCTTTCTTT. Translation gives CASKLTGAKDTEAFF.

To note about this clonotype: Just one base apart from a much larger clone, this may be a read error. The chain uses TRBV7-3 and TRBJ2-2; 8 bases fit TRBD2. The CDR3 sequence is 15 residues long. CDR1 SGHTA and CDR2 FQGTGA come from the germline V gene. The CDR3 protein is CASSLNRGGTGEPFF. In DNA, the CDR3 is TGTGCCAGCAGCTTAAACCGGGGGGGCACCGGGGAGCCGTTTTTT.

This chain uses TRBV5-1 with TRBJ2-1; 13 nucleotides match TRBD2. The CDR3 contains 15 residues. With V trimmed by 4 bases and J by 8 bases, 6 bases remained unmatched. The V gene's germline CDR1 is SGHRS and CDR2 YFSETQ. The CDR3 spells CASSTGTSGIYEQFF. In DNA, the CDR3 is TGCGCCAGCAGCACGGGGACTAGCGGGATCTATGAGCAGTTCTTC.

This chain joins TRBV5-1 and TRBJ2-5; possibly TRBD2 for D (6 bases). V lost 9 bases and J lost 5, with 20 bases in between. Germline V gene data show CDR1 as SGHRS and CDR2 as YFSETQ. This CDR3 contains 14 residues. The CDR3 here is CATGPGGMTETQYF. The DNA of the CDR3 is TGCGCCACCGGCCCTGGCGGGATGACTGAGACCCAGTACTTC.

The chain links TRBV13 to TRBJ2-1; 10 nucleotides line up with TRBD2. Trimming removed 4 bases from V and 9 bases from J; junction bases left unmatched: 15. From germline, CDR1 is PRHDT and CDR2 FYEKMQ (reference sequence). The CDR3 is made up of 17 amino acids. The CDR3 DNA is TGTGCCAGCAGCTCATACCTCCCGGGACTAGCGAAGGGTGAGCAGTTCTTC. Residues: CASSSYLPGLAKGEQFF.

The rearrangement uses TRBV5-1 and TRBJ2-5; D remains ambiguous. V was clipped by 1 base and J by 2 bases, with 12 bases between them. Germline-derived CDR1 and CDR2 are SGHRS and YFSETQ. CDR3 size: 15 residues. CDR3 coding DNA: TGCGCCAGCAGCTTGAGCTCCACCCTACAAGAGACCCAGTACTTC. Translation gives CASSLSSTLQETQYF.

This clonotype has a handful of counts. The rearrangement joins TRBV29-1 to TRBJ2-1, with 7 bases lining up with TRBD2. CDR1 and CDR2 from the germline V gene are SQVTM and ANQGSEA. This CDR3 has 15 residues. V was clipped by 2 bases and J by 8 bases; unmatched bases: 12. The CDR3 bases are TGCAGCGTTGAAACTAGCGCCCCCCGAATAGATGAGCAGTTCTTC. This sequence encodes CSVETSAPRIDEQFF.

This clonotype was found many times. DNA of the CDR3: TGCGCCAGCAGCTTGGCCCCGGTCAGGGAAGATACGCAGTATTTT. Translation gives CASSLAPVREDTQYF. This chain links TRBV5-1 with TRBJ2-3, with a tentative D call TRBD1 (5 bases). CDR3 length: 15 amino acids. V was trimmed by 0 bases and J by 5 bases, leaving 13 bases between them. CDR1 and CDR2 from the germline V gene are SGHRS and YFSETQ.

The table lists this clonotype with many counts. This rearrangement joins TRBV11-2 to TRBJ2-5; D unresolved. The CDR3 is 15 amino acids. V was clipped by 5 bases and J by 2 bases, with 15 bases between them. Germline V gene data show CDR1 as SGHAT and CDR2 as FQNNGV. DNA for the CDR3: TGTGCCAGCAGCCAGAGTTGGTCGGTACAAGAGACCCAGTACTTC. This gives the protein CASSQSWSVQETQYF. The full variable domain, completed using reference TRBV11-2 and TRBJ2-5, is EAGVAQSPRYKIIEKRQSVAFWCNPISGHATLYWYQQILGQGPKLLIQFQNNGVVDDSQLPKDRFSAERLKGVDSTLKIQPAKLEDSAVYLCASSQSWSVQETQYFGPGTRLLVL.